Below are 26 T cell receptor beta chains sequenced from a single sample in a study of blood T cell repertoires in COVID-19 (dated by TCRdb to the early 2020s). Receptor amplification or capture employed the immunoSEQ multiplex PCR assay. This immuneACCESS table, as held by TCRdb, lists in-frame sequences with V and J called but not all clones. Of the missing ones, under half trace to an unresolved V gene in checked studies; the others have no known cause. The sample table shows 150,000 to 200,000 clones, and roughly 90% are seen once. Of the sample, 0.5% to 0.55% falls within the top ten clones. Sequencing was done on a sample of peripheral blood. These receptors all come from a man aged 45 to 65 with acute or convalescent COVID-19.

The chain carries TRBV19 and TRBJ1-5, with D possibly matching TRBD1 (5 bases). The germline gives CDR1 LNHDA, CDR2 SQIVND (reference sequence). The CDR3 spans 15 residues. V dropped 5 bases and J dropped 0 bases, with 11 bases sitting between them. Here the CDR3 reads CASSAGLNSNQPQHF. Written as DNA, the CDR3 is TGTGCCAGTAGTGCGGGACTGAATAGCAATCAGCCCCAGCATTTT.

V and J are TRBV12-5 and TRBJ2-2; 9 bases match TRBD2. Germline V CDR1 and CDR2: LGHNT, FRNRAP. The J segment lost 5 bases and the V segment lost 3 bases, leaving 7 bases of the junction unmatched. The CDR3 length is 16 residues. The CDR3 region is CASGFVVAGVTGELFF. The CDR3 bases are TGTGCTAGTGGTTTTGTAGTAGCGGGAGTTACCGGGGAGCTGTTTTTT.

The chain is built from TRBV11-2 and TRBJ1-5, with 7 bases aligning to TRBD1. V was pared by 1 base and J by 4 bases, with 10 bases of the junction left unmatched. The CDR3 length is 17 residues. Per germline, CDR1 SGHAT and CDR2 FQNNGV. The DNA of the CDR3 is TGTGCCAGCAGCTTAGGGGCCCCAGGGGGGACAAATCAGCCCCAGCATTTT. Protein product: CASSLGAPGGTNQPQHF.

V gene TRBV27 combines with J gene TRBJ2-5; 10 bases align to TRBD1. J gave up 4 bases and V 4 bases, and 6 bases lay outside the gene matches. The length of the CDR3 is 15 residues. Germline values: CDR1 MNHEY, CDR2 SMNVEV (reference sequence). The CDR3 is CASSSGTGVGETQYF. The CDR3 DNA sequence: TGTGCCAGCAGTTCCGGGACAGGGGTGGGAGAGACCCAGTACTTC.

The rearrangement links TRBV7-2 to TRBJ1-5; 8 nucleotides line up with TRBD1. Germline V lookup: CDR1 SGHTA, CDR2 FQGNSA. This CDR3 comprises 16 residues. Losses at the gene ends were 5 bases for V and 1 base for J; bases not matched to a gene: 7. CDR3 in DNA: TGTGCCAGCAGCCCGGACAGGGTACAGAGCAATCAGCCCCAGCATTTT. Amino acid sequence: CASSPDRVQSNQPQHF.

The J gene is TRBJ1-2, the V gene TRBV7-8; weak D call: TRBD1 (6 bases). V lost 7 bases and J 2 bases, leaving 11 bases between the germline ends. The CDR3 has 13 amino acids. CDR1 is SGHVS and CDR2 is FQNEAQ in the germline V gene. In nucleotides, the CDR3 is TGTGCCAGCACTATCAGGGGCAACTATGGCTACACCTTC. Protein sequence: CASTIRGNYGYTF.

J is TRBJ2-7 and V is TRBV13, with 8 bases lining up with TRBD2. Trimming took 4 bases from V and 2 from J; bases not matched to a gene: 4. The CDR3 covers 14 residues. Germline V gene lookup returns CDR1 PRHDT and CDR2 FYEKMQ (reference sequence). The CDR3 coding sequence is TGTGCCAGCAGCTCTCGGGGGGGGGCCTACGAGCAGTACTTC. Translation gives CASSSRGGAYEQYF.

CDR3 protein: CASSLVLCRVSLNYEQYV. CDR3 nucleotide sequence: TGTGCCAGCAGCTTAGTACTCTGCAGGGTATCTCTAAACTACGAGCAGTACGTC. This chain links TRBV7-8 with TRBJ2-7, with a weak D call TRBD1 (5 bases). The germline CDR1 and CDR2 sequences are SGHVS and FQNEAQ. This CDR3 has 18 amino acids. V gave up 1 base and J gave up 3 bases, with 22 bases separating them.

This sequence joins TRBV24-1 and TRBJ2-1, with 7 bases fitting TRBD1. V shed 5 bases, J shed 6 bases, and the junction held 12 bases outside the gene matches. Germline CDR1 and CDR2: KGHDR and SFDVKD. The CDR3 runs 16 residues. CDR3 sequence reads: CATSGKDRVNANEQFF. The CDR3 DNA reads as TGTGCCACCAGTGGAAAAGACAGGGTTAATGCCAATGAGCAGTTCTTC.

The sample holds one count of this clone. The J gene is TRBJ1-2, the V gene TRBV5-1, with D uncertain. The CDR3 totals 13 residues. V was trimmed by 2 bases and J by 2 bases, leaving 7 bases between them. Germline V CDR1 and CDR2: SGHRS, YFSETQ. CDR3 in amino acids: CASSFTVNYGYTF. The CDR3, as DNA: TGCGCCAGCAGCTTCACAGTCAACTATGGCTACACCTTC.

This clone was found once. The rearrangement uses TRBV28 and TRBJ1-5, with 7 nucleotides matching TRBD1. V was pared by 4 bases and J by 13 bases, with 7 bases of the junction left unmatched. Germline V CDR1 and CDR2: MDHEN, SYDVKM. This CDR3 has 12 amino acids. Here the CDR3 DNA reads TGTGCCAGCAGTTCTTTCCCGGACAGGCAGCATTTT. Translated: CASSSFPDRQHF.

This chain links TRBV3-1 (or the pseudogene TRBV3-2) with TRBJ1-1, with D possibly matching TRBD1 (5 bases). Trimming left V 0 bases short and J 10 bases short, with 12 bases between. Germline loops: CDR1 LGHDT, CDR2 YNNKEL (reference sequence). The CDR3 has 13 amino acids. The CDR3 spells CASSQEKGIGAFF. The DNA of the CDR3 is TGTGCCAGCAGCCAAGAAAAGGGGATAGGAGCTTTCTTT.

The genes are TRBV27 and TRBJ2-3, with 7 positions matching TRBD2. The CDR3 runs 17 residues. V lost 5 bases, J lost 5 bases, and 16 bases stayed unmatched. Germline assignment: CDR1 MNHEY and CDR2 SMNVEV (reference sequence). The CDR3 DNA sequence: TGTGCCAGCAGTCACTTGAGTGCGGGGGACCTTGGAGATACGCAGTATTTT. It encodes CASSHLSAGDLGDTQYF.

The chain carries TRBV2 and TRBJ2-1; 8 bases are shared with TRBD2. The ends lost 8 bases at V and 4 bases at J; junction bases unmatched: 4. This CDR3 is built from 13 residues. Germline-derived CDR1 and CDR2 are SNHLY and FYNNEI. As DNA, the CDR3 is TGTGCCAGCCGGGAGGGAAGATACAATGAGCAGTTCTTC. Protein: CASREGRYNEQFF. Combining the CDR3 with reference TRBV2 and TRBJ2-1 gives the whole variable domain EPEVTQTPSHQVTQMGQEVILRCVPISNHLYFYWYRQILGQKVEFLVSFYNNEISEKSEIFDDQFSVERPDGSNFTLKIRSTKLEDSAMYFCASREGRYNEQFFGPGTRLTVL.

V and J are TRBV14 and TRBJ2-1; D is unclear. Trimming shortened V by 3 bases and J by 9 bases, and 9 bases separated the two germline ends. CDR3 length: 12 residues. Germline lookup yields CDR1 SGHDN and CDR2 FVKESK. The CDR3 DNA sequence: TGTGCCAGCAGCCAGTTAATTAGTGAGCAGTTCTTC. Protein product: CASSQLISEQFF.

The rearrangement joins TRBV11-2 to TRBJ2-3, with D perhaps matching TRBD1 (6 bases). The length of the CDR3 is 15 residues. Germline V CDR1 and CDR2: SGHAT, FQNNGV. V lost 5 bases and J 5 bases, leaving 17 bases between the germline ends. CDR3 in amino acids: CASSTRTAPGDTQYF. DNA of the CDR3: TGTGCCAGCAGCACTCGGACAGCTCCGGGAGATACGCAGTATTTT.

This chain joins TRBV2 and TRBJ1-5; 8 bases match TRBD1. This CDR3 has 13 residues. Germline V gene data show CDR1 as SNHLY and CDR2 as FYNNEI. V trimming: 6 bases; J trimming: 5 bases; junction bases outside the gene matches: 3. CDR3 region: CASSGQGDQPQHF. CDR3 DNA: TGTGCCAGCAGCGGACAGGGAGATCAGCCCCAGCATTTT.

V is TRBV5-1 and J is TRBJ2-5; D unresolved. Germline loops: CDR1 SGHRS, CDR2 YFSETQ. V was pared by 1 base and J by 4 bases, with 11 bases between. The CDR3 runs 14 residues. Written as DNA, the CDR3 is TGCGCCAGCAGCTTGCTCCAGGTCGGAGAGACCCAGTACTTC. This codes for CASSLLQVGETQYF.

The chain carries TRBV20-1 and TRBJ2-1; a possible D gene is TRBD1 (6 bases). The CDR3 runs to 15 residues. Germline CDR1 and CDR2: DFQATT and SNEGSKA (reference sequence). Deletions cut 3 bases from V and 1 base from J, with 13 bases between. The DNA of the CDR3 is TGCAGTGCTAGTCAGGGGATAAATTCCTACAATGAGCAGTTCTTC. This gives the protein CSASQGINSYNEQFF.

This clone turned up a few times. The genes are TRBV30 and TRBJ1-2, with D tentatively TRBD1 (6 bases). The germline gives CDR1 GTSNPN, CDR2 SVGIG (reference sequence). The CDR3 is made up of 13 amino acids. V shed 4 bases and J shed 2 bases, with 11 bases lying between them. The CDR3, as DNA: TGTGCCTGGATAGACAGGATAAACTATGGCTACACCTTC. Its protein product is CAWIDRINYGYTF.

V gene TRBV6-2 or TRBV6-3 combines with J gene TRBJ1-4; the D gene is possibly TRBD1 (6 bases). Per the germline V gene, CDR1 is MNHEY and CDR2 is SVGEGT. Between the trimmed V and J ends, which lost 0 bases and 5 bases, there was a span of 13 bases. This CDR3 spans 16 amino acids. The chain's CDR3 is CASSYSTRTGNEKLFF. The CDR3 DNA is TGTGCCAGCAGTTACTCGACCCGAACAGGGAATGAAAAACTGTTTTTT.

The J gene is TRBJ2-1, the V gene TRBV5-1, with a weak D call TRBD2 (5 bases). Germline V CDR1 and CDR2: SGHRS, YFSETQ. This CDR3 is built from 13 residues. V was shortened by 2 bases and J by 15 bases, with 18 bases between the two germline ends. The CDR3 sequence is CASSFNLDSSRFF. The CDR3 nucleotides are TGCGCCAGCAGCTTTAACCTGGACTCTTCTCGGTTCTTC. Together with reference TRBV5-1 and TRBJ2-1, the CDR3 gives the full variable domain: KAGVTQTPRYLIKTRGQQVTLSCSPISGHRSVSWYQQTPGQGLQFLFEYFSETQRNKGNFPGRFSGRQFSNSRSEMNVSTLELGDSALYLCASSFNLDSSRFFGPGTRLTVL.

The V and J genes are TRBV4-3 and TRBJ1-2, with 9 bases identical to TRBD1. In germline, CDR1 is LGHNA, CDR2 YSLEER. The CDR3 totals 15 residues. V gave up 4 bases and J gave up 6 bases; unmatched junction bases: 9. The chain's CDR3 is CASSRVDRGWHGYTF. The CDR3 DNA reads TGCGCCAGCAGCCGAGTGGACAGGGGATGGCATGGCTACACCTTC.

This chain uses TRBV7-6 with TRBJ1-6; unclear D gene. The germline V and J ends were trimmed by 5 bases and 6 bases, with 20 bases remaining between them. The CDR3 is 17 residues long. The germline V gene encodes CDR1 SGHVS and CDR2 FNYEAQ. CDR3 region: CASSAHPPGLSNSPLHF. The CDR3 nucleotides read TGTGCCAGCAGCGCTCATCCACCCGGACTGTCTAATTCACCCCTCCACTTT.

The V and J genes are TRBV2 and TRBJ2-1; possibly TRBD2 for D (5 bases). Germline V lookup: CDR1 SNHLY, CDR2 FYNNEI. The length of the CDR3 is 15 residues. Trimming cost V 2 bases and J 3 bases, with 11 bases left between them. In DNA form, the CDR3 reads TGTGCCAGCAGTGAAACCACTAGTTTCTACAATGAGCAGTTCTTC. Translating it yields CASSETTSFYNEQFF.

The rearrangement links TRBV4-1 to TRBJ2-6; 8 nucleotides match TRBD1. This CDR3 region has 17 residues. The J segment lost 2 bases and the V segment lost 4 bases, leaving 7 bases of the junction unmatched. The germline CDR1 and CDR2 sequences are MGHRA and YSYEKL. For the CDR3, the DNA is TGCGCCAGCAGCCTTACGCCAGGGGGCCCTGGGGCCAACGTCCTGACTTTC. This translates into CASSLTPGGPGANVLTF.